These 9 T cell receptor beta chains were all obtained from the same sample, sequenced in a study of cytomegalovirus exposure and HLA in healthy donors. This PCR relied on a set of 60 Vbeta primers and 13 Jbeta primers. The protocol was immunoSEQ multiplex PCR, while the TCRdb copy is restricted to in-frame clones and leaves out a portion. The sample consists of under 150,000 clones, 70% to 80% of them appearing once. Source material: PBMCs. These receptors were taken from a woman aged 45 to 65 in good health and CMV-seropositive.

This clone was seen just once. CDR3: CASSSESGDQPQHF. The CDR3 region has the DNA TGTGCCAGCAGTTCAGAGTCAGGGGATCAGCCCCAGCATTTT. This chain uses TRBV2 with TRBJ1-5; D is possibly TRBD1 (6 bases). Germline values: CDR1 SNHLY, CDR2 FYNNEI. The CDR3 sequence is 14 residues long. V was cut by 5 bases and J by 5 bases, with 13 bases left in between.

This chain joins TRBV4-3 and TRBJ2-3, with D possibly matching TRBD1 (5 bases). Trimming took 4 bases from V and 3 from J, leaving 14 bases between them. CDR1 is LGHNA and CDR2 is YSLEER in the germline V gene. This CDR3 spans 15 amino acids. The CDR3 sequence is CASSRQAGLTDTQYF. The CDR3 nucleotides are TGCGCCAGCAGCCGGCAGGCAGGGTTAACAGATACGCAGTATTTT.

A few counts support this clone. This sequence joins TRBV13 and TRBJ1-1, with 8 bases matching TRBD1. There are 15 residues in the CDR3. Germline trimming cut 1 base from V and 1 base from J; bases unmatched to any gene: 2. Germline-derived CDR1 and CDR2 are PRHDT and FYEKMQ (reference sequence). CDR3 in amino acids: CASSLAGTGNTEAFF. The CDR3 DNA sequence: TGTGCCAGCAGCTTAGCCGGGACAGGGAACACTGAAGCTTTCTTT.

This rearrangement joins TRBV19 to TRBJ1-1; weak D call: TRBD1 (6 bases). This CDR3 spans 14 amino acids. Between the trimmed V and J ends, which lost 5 bases and 6 bases, there was a span of 16 bases. Germline CDR1 is LNHDA and CDR2 is SQIVND (reference sequence). The CDR3 nucleotides read TGTGCCAGTAGTGGATTGGACAGTTATTCTGAAGCTTTCTTT. Encoded protein: CASSGLDSYSEAFF.

The J gene is TRBJ2-3, the V gene TRBV7-3; 8 nucleotides align to TRBD2. V shed 5 bases, J shed 4 bases, and the junction held 5 bases outside the gene matches. This CDR3 has 14 residues. Germline CDR1 SGHTA, CDR2 FQGTGA. This CDR3 is CASSKGLEADTQYF. The CDR3 DNA reads TGTGCCAGCAGCAAGGGACTAGAGGCAGATACGCAGTATTTT.

The CDR3 here is CAISPDTKNQPQHF. The CDR3 nucleotides are TGTGCCATCAGTCCGGACACCAAGAATCAGCCCCAGCATTTT. The V call is TRBV10-3, the J call TRBJ1-5; D may be TRBD1 (5 bases). The V end was cut by 5 bases, the J end by 4 bases, with 12 bases between. This CDR3 contains 14 residues. Looked up from germline, CDR1 is ENHRY and CDR2 is SYGVKD.

The V call is TRBV9, the J call TRBJ2-3; tentatively, D is TRBD2 (6 bases). Deletions cut 2 bases from V and 0 bases from J, with 10 bases between. There are 15 residues in the CDR3. Germline loops: CDR1 SGDLS, CDR2 YYNGEE. The CDR3 sequence is CASSVGGASTDTQYF. The CDR3 region has the DNA TGTGCCAGCAGCGTCGGAGGGGCCAGCACAGATACGCAGTATTTT.

This clone was seen more than once but under ten times. The chain is built from TRBV19 and TRBJ2-2, with a possible D match to TRBD1 (7 bases). V was trimmed by 3 bases and J by 6 bases, leaving 11 bases between them. CDR1 and CDR2 (germline): LNHDA, SQIVND (reference sequence). CDR3 size: 14 residues. CDR3 DNA sequence: TGTGCCAGTAGTATCACAGGGGAGGCCGGGGAGCTGTTTTTT. Encoded protein: CASSITGEAGELFF.

This CDR3 reads CASSIGEGQTQYF. The CDR3 DNA sequence: TGTGCCAGTAGTATTGGAGAGGGCCAGACCCAGTACTTC. V is TRBV19 and J is TRBJ2-5, with TRBD2 as a possible D gene (5 bases). From germline, CDR1 is LNHDA and CDR2 SQIVND (reference sequence). Trimming removed 3 bases at V and 6 bases at J, with 11 bases between. CDR3 size: 13 residues.